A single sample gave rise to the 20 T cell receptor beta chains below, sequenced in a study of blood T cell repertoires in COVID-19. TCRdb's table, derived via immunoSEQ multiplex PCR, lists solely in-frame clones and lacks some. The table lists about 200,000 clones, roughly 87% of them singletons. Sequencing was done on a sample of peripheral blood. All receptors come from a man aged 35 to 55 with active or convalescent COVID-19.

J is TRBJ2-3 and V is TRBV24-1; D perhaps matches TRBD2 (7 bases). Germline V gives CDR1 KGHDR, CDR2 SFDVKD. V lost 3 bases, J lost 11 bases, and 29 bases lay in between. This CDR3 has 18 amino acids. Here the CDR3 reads CATSDSSLDGGTFQRQYF. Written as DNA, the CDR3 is TGTGCCACCAGTGATAGTTCCCTTGACGGGGGGACATTCCAGCGGCAGTATTTT.

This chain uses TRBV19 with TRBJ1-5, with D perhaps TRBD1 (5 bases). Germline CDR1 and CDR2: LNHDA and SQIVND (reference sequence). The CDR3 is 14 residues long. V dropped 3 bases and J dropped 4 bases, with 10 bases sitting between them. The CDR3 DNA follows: TGTGCCAGTAGTATCCGGACACAAAATCAGCCCCAGCATTTT. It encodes CASSIRTQNQPQHF.

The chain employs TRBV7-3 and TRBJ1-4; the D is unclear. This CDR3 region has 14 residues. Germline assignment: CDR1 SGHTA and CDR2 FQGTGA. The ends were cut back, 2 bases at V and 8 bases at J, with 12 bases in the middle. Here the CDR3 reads CASSLSGKEEKLFF. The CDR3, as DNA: TGTGCCAGCAGCTTATCGGGGAAGGAAGAAAAACTGTTTTTT.

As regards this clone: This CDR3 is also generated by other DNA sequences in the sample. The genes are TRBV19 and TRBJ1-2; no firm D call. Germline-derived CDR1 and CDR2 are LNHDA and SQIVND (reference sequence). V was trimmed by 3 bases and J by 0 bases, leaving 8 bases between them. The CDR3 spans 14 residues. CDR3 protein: CASSIASANYGYTF. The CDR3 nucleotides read TGTGCCAGTAGTATCGCGTCGGCTAACTATGGCTACACCTTC. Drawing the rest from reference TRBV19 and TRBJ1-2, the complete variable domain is DGGITQSPKYLFRKEGQNVTLSCEQNLNHDAMYWYRQDPGQGLRLIYYSQIVNDFQKGDIAEGYSVSREKKESFPLTVTSAQKNPTAFYLCASSIASANYGYTFGSGTRLTVV.

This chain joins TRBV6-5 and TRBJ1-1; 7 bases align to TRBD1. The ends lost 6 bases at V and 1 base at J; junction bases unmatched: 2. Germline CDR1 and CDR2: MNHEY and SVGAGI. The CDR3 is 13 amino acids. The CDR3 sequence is CASRTGRNTEAFF. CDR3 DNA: TGTGCCAGCAGGACAGGGAGGAACACTGAAGCTTTCTTT.

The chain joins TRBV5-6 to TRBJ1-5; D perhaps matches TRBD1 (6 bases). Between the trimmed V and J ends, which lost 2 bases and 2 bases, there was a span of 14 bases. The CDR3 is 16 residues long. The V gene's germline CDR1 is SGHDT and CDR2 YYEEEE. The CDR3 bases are TGTGCCAGCAGCTTATGGCAGGGGAGAGGCAATCAGCCCCAGCATTTT. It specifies CASSLWQGRGNQPQHF.

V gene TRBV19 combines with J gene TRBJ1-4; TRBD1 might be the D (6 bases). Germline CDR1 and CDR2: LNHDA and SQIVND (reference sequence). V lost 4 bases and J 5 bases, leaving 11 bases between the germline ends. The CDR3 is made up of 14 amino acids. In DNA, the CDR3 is TGTGCCAGTAGTAGGGCAAGGGGGAATGAAAAACTGTTTTTT. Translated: CASSRARGNEKLFF.

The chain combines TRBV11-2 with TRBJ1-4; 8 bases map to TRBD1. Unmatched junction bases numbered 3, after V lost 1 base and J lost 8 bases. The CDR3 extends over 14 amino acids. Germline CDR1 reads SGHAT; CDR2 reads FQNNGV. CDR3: CASSLGTGYEKLFF. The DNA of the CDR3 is TGTGCCAGCAGCTTAGGGACAGGGTACGAAAAACTGTTTTTT.

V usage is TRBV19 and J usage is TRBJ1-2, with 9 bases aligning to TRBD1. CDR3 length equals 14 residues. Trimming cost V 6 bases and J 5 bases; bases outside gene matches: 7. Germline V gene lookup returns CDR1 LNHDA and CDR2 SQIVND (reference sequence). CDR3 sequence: CASSSGTGSYGYTF. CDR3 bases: TGTGCCAGTAGCTCCGGGACAGGGTCATATGGCTACACCTTC.

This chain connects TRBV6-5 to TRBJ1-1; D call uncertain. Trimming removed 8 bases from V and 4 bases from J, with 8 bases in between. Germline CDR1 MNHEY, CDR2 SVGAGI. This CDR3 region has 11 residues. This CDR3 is CASGRSTEAFF. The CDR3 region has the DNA TGTGCCAGCGGCCGGAGCACTGAAGCTTTCTTT.

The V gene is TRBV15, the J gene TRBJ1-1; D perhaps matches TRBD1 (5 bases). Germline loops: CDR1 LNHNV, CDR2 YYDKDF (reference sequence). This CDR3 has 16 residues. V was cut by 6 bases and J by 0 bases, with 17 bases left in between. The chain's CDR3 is CATSPNPGHLNTEAFF. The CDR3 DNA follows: TGTGCCACCAGTCCTAACCCCGGACACCTGAACACTGAAGCTTTCTTT. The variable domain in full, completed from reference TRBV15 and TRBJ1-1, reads DAMVIQNPRYQVTQFGKPVTLSCSQTLNHNVMYWYQQKSSQAPKLLFHYYDKDFNNEADTPDNFQSRRPNTSFCFLDIRSPGLGDTAMYLCATSPNPGHLNTEAFFGQGTRLTVV.

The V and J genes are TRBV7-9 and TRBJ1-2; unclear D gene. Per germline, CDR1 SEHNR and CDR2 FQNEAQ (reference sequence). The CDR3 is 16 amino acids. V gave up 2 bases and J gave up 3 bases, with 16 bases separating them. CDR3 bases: TGTGCCAGCAGCTTATTATGGCAGGAGGGTGACTATGGCTACACCTTC. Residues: CASSLLWQEGDYGYTF.

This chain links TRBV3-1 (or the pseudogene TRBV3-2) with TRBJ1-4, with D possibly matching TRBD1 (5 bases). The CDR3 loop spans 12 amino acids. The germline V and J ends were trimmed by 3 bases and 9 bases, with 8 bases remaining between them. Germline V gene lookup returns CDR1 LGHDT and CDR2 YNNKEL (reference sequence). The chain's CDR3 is CASSQRGQKLFF. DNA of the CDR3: TGTGCCAGCAGCCAGCGGGGCCAAAAACTGTTTTTT.

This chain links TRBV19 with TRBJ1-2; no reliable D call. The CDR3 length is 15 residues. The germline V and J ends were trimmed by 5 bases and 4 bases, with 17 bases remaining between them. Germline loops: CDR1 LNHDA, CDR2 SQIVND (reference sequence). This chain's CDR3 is CASSARVSSPYGYTF. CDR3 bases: TGTGCCAGTAGTGCCCGGGTCTCGTCTCCCTATGGCTACACCTTC.

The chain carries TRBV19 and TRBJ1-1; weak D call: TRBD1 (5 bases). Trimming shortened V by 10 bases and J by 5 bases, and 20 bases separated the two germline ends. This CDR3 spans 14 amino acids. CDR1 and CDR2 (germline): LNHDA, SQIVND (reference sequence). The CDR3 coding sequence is TGTGCCACCAGGGATTGGGGGGGGATGACTGAAGCTTTCTTT. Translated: CATRDWGGMTEAFF.

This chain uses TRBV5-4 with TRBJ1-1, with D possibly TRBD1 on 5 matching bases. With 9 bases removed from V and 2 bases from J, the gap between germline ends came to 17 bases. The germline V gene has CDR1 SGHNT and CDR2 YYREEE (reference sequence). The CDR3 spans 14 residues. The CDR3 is CATSRAGLNTEAFF. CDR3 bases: TGTGCCACTTCGAGGGCGGGACTTAACACTGAAGCTTTCTTT.

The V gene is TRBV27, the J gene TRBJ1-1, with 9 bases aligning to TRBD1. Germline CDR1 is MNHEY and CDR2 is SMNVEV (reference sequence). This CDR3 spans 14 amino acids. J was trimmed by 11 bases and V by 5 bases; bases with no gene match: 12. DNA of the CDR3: TGTGCCAGCAGTCCCAATTTACAGGGGGCGGCTGCTTTCTTT. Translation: CASSPNLQGAAAFF.

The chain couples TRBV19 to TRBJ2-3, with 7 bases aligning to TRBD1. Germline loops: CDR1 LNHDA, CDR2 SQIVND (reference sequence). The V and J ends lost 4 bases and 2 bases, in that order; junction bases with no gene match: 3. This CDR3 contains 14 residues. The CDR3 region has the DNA TGTGCCAGTAGTAAGACAGGGTCCACAGATACGCAGTATTTT. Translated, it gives CASSKTGSTDTQYF.

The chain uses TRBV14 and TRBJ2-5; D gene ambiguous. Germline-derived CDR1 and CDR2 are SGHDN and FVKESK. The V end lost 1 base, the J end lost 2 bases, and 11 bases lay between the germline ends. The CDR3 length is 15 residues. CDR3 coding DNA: TGTGCCAGCAGCCAAGCTTTTGGCAGTCAAGAGACCCAGTACTTC. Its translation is CASSQAFGSQETQYF.

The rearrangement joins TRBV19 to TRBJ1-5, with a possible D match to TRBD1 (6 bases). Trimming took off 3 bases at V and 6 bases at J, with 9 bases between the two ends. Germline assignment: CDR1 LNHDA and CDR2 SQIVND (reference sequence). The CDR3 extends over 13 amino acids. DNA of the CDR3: TGTGCCAGTAGTATGGGACACAGTCAGCCCCAGCATTTT. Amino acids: CASSMGHSQPQHF.